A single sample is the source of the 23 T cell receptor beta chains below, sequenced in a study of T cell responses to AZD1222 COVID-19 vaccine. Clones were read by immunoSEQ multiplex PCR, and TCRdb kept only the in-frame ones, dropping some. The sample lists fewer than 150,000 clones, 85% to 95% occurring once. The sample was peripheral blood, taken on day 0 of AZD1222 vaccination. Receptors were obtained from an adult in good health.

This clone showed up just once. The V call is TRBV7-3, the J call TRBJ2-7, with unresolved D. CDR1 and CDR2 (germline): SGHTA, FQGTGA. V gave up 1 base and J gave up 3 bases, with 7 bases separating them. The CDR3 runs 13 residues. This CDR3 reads CASSLKADYEQYF. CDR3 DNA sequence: TGTGCCAGCAGCTTAAAGGCGGACTACGAGCAGTACTTC. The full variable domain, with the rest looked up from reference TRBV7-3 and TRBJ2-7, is GAGVSQTPSNKVTEKGKYVELRCDPISGHTALYWYRQSLGQGPEFLIYFQGTGAADDSGLPNDRFFAVRPEGSVSTLKIQRTERGDSAVYLCASSLKADYEQYFGPGTRLTVT.

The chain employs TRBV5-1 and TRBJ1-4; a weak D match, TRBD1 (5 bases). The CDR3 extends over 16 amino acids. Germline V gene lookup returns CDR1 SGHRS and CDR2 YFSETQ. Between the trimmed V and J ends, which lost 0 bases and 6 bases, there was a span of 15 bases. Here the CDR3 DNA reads TGCGCCAGCAGCTTGGGGCCACCTCCCAGGGATGAAAAACTGTTTTTT. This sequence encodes CASSLGPPPRDEKLFF.

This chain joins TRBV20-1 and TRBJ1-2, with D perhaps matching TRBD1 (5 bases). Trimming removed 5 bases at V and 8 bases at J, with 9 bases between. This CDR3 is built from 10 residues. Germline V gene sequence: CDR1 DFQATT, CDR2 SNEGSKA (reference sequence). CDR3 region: CSAAGSGYTF. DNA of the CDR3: TGCAGTGCTGCAGGGTCCGGCTACACCTTC.

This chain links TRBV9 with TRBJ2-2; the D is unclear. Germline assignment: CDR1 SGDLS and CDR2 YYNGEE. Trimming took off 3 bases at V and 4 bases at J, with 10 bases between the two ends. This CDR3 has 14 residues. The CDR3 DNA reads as TGTGCCAGCAGCGCCCTCGGTGGCACCGGGGAGCTGTTTTTT. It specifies CASSALGGTGELFF.

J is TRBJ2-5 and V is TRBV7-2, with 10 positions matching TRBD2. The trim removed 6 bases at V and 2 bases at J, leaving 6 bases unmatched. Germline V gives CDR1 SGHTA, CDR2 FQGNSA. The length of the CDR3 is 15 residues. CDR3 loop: CASSSIAGGQETQYF. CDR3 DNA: TGTGCCAGCAGTTCAATAGCGGGAGGACAAGAGACCCAGTACTTC.

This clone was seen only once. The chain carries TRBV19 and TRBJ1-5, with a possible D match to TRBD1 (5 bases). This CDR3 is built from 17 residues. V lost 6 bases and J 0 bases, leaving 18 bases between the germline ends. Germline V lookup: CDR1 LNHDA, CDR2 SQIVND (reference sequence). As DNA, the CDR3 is TGTGCCAGTAGACCCACGGGGGGGACCTATAGCAATCAGCCCCAGCATTTT. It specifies CASRPTGGTYSNQPQHF.

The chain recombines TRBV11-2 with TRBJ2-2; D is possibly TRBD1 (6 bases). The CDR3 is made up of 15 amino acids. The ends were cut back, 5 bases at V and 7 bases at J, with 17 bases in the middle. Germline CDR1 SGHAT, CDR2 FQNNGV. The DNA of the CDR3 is TGTGCCAGCAGCCTCATCACAGGGAAGGACGGGGAGCTGTTTTTT. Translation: CASSLITGKDGELFF.

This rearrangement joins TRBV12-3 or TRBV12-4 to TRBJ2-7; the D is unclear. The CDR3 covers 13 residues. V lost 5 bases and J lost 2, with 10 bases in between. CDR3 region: CASSTGFPYEQYF. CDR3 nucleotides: TGTGCCAGCAGTACTGGTTTTCCCTACGAGCAGTACTTC.

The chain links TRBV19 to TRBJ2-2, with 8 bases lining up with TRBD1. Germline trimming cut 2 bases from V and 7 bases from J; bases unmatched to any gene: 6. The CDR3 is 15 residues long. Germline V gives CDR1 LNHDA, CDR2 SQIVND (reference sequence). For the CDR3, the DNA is TGTGCCAGTAGTATATTCGGACAGGGTAACGGGGAGCTGTTTTTT. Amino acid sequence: CASSIFGQGNGELFF.

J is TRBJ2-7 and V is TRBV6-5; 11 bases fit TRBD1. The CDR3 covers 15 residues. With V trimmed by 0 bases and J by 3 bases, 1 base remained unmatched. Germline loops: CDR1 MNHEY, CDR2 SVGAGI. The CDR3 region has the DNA TGTGCCAGCAGTTACTCGGGACAGGGGGTCTACGAGCAGTACTTC. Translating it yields CASSYSGQGVYEQYF.

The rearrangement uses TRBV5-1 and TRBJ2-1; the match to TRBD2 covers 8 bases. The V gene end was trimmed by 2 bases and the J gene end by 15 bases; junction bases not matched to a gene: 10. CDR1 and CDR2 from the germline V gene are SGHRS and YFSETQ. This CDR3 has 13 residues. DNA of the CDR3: TGCGCCAGCAGCTTAGAGGTAGCGGGGCCTCCGTTCTTC. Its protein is CASSLEVAGPPFF.

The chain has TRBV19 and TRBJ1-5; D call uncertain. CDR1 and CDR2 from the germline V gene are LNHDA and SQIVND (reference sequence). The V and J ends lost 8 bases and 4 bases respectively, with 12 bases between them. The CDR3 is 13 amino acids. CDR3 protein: CASSNLRNQPQHF. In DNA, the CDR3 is TGTGCCAGTTCGAACCTCCGAAATCAGCCCCAGCATTTT.

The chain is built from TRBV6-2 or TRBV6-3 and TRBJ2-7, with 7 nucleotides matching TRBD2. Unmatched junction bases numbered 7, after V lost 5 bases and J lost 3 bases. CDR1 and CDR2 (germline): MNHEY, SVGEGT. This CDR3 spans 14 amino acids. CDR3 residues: CASSLPGLNYEQYF. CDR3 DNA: TGTGCCAGCAGTCTTCCGGGACTAAACTACGAGCAGTACTTC.

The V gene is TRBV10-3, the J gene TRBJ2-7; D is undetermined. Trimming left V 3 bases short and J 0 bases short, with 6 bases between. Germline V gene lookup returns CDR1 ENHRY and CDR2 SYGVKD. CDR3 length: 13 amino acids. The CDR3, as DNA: TGTGCCATCAGTGATAGTCCCTCCTACGAGCAGTACTTC. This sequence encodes CAISDSPSYEQYF.

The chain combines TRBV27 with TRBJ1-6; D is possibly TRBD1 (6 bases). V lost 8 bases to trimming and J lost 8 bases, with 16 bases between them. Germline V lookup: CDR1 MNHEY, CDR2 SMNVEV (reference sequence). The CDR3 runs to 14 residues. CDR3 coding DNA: TGTGCCAGCTCCCAGGGGAACCCTTATTCACCCCTCCACTTT. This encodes CASSQGNPYSPLHF.

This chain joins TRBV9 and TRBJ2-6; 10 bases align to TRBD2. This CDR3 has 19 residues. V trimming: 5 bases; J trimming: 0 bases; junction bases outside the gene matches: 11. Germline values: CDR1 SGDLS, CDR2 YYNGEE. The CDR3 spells CASSSSLLAGGSGANVLTF. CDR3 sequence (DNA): TGTGCCAGCAGTTCCTCACTTTTAGCGGGAGGCTCTGGGGCCAACGTCCTGACTTTC.

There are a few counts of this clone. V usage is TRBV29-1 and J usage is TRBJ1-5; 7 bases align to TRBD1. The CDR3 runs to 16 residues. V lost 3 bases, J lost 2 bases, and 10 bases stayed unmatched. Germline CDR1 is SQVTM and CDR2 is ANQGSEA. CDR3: CSVEGQINRGNQPQHF. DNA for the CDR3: TGCAGCGTTGAGGGACAGATCAATCGGGGCAATCAGCCCCAGCATTTT.

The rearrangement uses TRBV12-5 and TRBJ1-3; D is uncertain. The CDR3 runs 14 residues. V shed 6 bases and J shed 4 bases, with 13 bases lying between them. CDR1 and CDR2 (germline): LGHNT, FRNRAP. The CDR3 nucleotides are TGTGCTAGTGGGCCAGACGGAGCAGGAAACACCATATATTTT. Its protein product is CASGPDGAGNTIYF.

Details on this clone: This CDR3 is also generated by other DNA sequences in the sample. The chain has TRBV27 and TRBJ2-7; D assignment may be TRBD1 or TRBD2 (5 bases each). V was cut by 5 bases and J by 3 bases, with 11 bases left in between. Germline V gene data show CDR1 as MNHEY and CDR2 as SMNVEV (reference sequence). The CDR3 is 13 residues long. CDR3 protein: CASSLGPNYEQYF. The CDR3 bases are TGTGCCAGCAGTCTGGGACCCAACTACGAGCAGTACTTC.

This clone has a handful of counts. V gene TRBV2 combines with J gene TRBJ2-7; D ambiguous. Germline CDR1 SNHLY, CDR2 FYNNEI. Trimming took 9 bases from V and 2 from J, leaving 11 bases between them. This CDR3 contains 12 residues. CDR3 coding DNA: TGTGCCAGTTCCACATCTACCTACGAGCAGTACTTC. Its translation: CASSTSTYEQYF.

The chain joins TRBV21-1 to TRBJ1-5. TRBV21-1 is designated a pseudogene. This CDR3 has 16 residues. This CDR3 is CASSTFTPRGSQPQHF. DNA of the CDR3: TGTGCCAGCAGCACCTTTACACCCCGGGGATCTCAGCCCCAGCATTTT.

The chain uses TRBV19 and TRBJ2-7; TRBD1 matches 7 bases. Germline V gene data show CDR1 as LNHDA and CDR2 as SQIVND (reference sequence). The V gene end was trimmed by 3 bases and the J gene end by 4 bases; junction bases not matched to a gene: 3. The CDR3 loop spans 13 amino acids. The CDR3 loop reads CASSIGTAYEQYF. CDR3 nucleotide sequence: TGTGCCAGTAGTATCGGGACAGCATACGAGCAGTACTTC.

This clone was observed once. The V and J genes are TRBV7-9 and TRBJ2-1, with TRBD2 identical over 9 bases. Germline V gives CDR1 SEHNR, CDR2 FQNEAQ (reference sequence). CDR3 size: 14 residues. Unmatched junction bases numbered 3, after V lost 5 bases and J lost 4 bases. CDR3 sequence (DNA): TGTGCCAGCAGCGAGGGACTAGCTTACAATGAGCAGTTCTTC. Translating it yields CASSEGLAYNEQFF.